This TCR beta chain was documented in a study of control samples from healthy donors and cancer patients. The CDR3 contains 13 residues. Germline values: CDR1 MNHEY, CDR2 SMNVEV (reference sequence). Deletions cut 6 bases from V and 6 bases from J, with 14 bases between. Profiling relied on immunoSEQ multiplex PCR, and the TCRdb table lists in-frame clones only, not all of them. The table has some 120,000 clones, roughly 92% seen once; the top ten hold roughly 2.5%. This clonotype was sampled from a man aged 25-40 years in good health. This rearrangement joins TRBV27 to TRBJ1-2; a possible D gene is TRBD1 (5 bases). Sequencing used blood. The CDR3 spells CASRPAGANGYTF. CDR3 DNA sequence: TGTGCCAGCAGGCCCGCCGGGGCCAATGGCTACACCTTC.